Shown below are 21 T cell receptor beta chains from a single sample sequenced in a study of response to subunit inactivated influenza vaccine. Each CDR3 protein gets one entry after TCRdb re-called the RT-PCR reads with MiXCR. The sample contains hundreds of thousands of distinct CDR3 sequences, under 20% of which appear only once. This sample comprised PBMCs from blood, obtained approximately 5 days after vaccination. These receptors were obtained from a man in his forties or fifties who received an inactivated influenza vaccine.

This clonotype was found a few times. The V and J genes are TRBV7-2 and TRBJ2-7; 10 bases agree with TRBD2. Germline values: CDR1 SGHTA, CDR2 FQGNSA. The V and J ends lost 5 bases and 2 bases, in that order; junction bases with no gene match: 6. This CDR3 spans 15 amino acids. CDR3 loop: CASSETSGLAYEQYF. CDR3 bases: TGTGCCAGCAGCGAGACTAGCGGGCTTGCCTACGAGCAGTACTTC.

V gene TRBV6-1 combines with J gene TRBJ2-3, with 12 bases identical to TRBD2. Germline V gene lookup returns CDR1 MNHNS and CDR2 SASEGT. CDR3 length equals 15 residues. With 6 bases clipped from V and 7 bases from J, the junction kept 8 bases outside the gene matches. CDR3 region: CASSETSGGPHTQYF. DNA of the CDR3: TGTGCCAGCAGCGAGACTAGCGGGGGTCCCCATACGCAGTATTTT.

This clonotype was counted a few times. The V and J genes are TRBV20-1 and TRBJ2-7; 9 nucleotides match TRBD2. With V trimmed by 1 base and J by 0 bases, 7 bases remained unmatched. This CDR3 is 16 amino acids long. The germline V gene encodes CDR1 DFQATT and CDR2 SNEGSKA (reference sequence). CDR3 residues: CSARVPSGVNSYEQYF. The CDR3 bases are TGCAGTGCTAGAGTCCCTAGCGGGGTTAACTCCTACGAGCAGTACTTC.

Turning to this clonotype: At one boundary the junction diverges from the germline segment, which might be a read error. V and J are TRBV11-1 and TRBJ2-1, with a possible D match to TRBD2 (6 bases). The CDR3 is 18 residues long. Germline-derived CDR1 and CDR2 are SGHAT and FQDESV (reference sequence). The CDR3 nucleotides are TGTGCCACTACCCTCCCCCGGGAGCGGTCCCCCCTTCGCAATGAGCAGTTATTC. This gives the protein CATTLPRERSPLRNEQLF.

The rearrangement links TRBV9 to TRBJ1-5; D not resolved. The CDR3 is made up of 16 amino acids. The germline CDR1 and CDR2 sequences are SGDLS and YYNGEE. The ends were cut back, 0 bases at V and 1 base at J, with 11 bases in the middle. CDR3 sequence: CASSVGPSGSNQPQHF. The CDR3 bases are TGTGCCAGCAGCGTAGGGCCCTCTGGGAGCAATCAGCCCCAGCATTTT.

This clonotype was seen only a few times. The gene calls are TRBV20-1 and TRBJ2-1, with 8 positions matching TRBD2. Germline lookup yields CDR1 DFQATT and CDR2 SNEGSKA (reference sequence). The CDR3 sequence is 14 residues long. Trimming took 5 bases from V and 8 from J; bases not matched to a gene: 11. CDR3 sequence: CSASTWTSPDEQFF. The CDR3 DNA sequence: TGCAGTGCTTCGACCTGGACTAGCCCCGATGAGCAGTTCTTC.

This clonotype has just a few counts. The chain uses TRBV6-5 and TRBJ2-1, with 10 bases aligning to TRBD1. Trimming cost V 5 bases and J 7 bases; bases outside gene matches: 11. The CDR3 is 16 residues long. CDR1 is MNHEY and CDR2 is SVGAGI in the germline V gene. The CDR3 DNA reads TGTGCCAGCAGTCTACGGGACAGGGGATTATCAAATGAGCAGTTCTTC. Amino acid sequence: CASSLRDRGLSNEQFF.

The genes are TRBV20-1 and TRBJ2-7; D ambiguous. This CDR3 is 13 amino acids long. V lost 0 bases and J lost 2, with 8 bases in between. Germline V gene lookup returns CDR1 DFQATT and CDR2 SNEGSKA (reference sequence). The CDR3 sequence: CSARDTKTYEQYF. The CDR3 DNA is TGCAGTGCTAGAGATACGAAAACCTACGAGCAGTACTTC.

In this sample, this clonotype turned up a few times. V gene TRBV7-9 combines with J gene TRBJ1-2; TRBD1 might be the D (5 bases). The ends were cut back, 7 bases at V and 2 bases at J, with 11 bases in the middle. The CDR3 runs 13 residues. CDR1 and CDR2 from the germline V gene are SEHNR and FQNEAQ (reference sequence). This CDR3 reads CASTPRENYGYTF. DNA for the CDR3: TGTGCCAGCACTCCCAGGGAAAACTATGGCTACACCTTC.

This clonotype was counted a few times. This chain connects TRBV9 to TRBJ2-7, with D tentatively TRBD2 (5 bases). V lost 1 base to trimming and J lost 6 bases, with 14 bases between them. The germline CDR1 and CDR2 sequences are SGDLS and YYNGEE. The CDR3 covers 14 residues. The DNA for the CDR3 is TGTGCCAGCAGCGTAAACGGGGATGGTGGCGAGCAGTACTTC. Translation: CASSVNGDGGEQYF.

The chain carries TRBV20-1 and TRBJ1-1, with 9 bases that match TRBD1. J lost 4 bases, V lost 6 bases, and 3 bases had no gene match. CDR3 size: 12 residues. Germline loops: CDR1 DFQATT, CDR2 SNEGSKA (reference sequence). CDR3 loop: CSAPDRGTEAFF. The CDR3 bases are TGCAGTGCCCCGGACAGGGGCACTGAAGCTTTCTTT.

The chain combines TRBV20-1 with TRBJ1-1; 8 nucleotides match TRBD1. CDR3 size: 13 residues. V lost 7 bases and J lost 1; bases outside the gene matches: 5. The germline V gene has CDR1 DFQATT and CDR2 SNEGSKA (reference sequence). The CDR3 DNA reads as TGCAGTGGAGACAGGGGCGCGAACACTGAAGCTTTCTTT. It is translated as CSGDRGANTEAFF.

The rearrangement links TRBV7-9 to TRBJ2-5; a weak D match, TRBD1 (5 bases). Germline values: CDR1 SEHNR, CDR2 FQNEAQ (reference sequence). The CDR3 consists of 13 residues. Trimming removed 6 bases at V and 5 bases at J, with 13 bases between. The CDR3 reads CASRPPGMETQYF. CDR3 in DNA: TGTGCCAGCAGACCCCCAGGGATGGAGACCCAGTACTTC. Full variable domain (rest looked up from reference TRBV7-9 and TRBJ2-5): DTGVSQNPRHKITKRGQNVTFRCDPISEHNRLYWYRQTLGQGPEFLTYFQNEAQLEKSRLLSDRFSAERPKGSFSTLEIQRTEQGDSAMYLCASRPPGMETQYFGPGTRLLVL.

This clonotype was counted between two and nine times. This chain links TRBV4-1 with TRBJ2-7; either TRBD1 or TRBD2 may fit D (5 bases each). The ends were cut back, 3 bases at V and 2 bases at J, with 8 bases in the middle. CDR1 is MGHRA and CDR2 is YSYEKL in the germline V gene. The CDR3 runs to 13 residues. CDR3: CASSHQGPYEQYF. In DNA, the CDR3 is TGCGCCAGCAGCCATCAGGGACCCTACGAGCAGTACTTC.

This clonotype was seen only a few times. The rearrangement joins TRBV20-1 to TRBJ2-1, with 8 nucleotides matching TRBD1. Trimming at V came to 1 base and at J to 7 bases, leaving 9 bases not matched to a gene. The CDR3 loop spans 15 amino acids. In germline, CDR1 is DFQATT, CDR2 SNEGSKA (reference sequence). The CDR3 coding sequence is TGCAGTGCTAGAGGGCGGACAGGGCTTTCGAATGAGCAGTTCTTC. Its protein product is CSARGRTGLSNEQFF.

The V call is TRBV10-1, the J call TRBJ2-1; tentatively, D is TRBD1 or TRBD2 (5 bases each). Germline V lookup: CDR1 WNHNN, CDR2 SYGVQD (reference sequence). V was pared by 5 bases and J by 6 bases, with 14 bases between. This CDR3 spans 14 amino acids. The CDR3 nucleotides read TGCGCCAGCAGTCCCCCCGGGACCGGCAATGAGCAGTTCTTC. Its translation: CASSPPGTGNEQFF.

The chain carries TRBV10-3 and TRBJ2-2; D tentatively fits TRBD1 or TRBD2 (5 bases each). V was shortened by 3 bases and J by 4 bases, with 15 bases between the two germline ends. Germline loops: CDR1 ENHRY, CDR2 SYGVKD. The CDR3 runs 16 residues. DNA for the CDR3: TGTGCCATCAGTGACAGGTGGGCAGGGACCACCGGGGAGCTGTTTTTT. This gives the protein CAISDRWAGTTGELFF.

This clonotype came up a few times. The V and J genes are TRBV7-2 and TRBJ2-1, with D perhaps assigned TRBD1 or TRBD2 (6 bases each). The CDR3 length is 13 residues. V dropped 5 bases and J dropped 7 bases, with 12 bases sitting between them. Germline V gene lookup returns CDR1 SGHTA and CDR2 FQGNSA. This CDR3 reads CASSRGPGNEQFF. As DNA, the CDR3 is TGTGCCAGCAGCCGGGGGCCTGGGAATGAGCAGTTCTTC.

This rearrangement joins TRBV6-2 or TRBV6-3 to TRBJ1-2, with D possibly matching TRBD1 (6 bases). V gave up 5 bases and J gave up 0 bases, with 13 bases separating them. This CDR3 comprises 15 residues. Per the germline V gene, CDR1 is MNHEY and CDR2 is SVGEGT. The CDR3 protein is CASSRSGQPNYGYTF. The CDR3 DNA is TGTGCCAGCAGTCGGTCCGGACAGCCTAACTATGGCTACACCTTC.

This clonotype was found many times. The chain has TRBV9 and TRBJ2-7, with 9 bases aligning to TRBD2. Looked up from germline, CDR1 is SGDLS and CDR2 is YYNGEE. The CDR3 length is 15 residues. V shed 4 bases and J 2 bases; nucleotides not matched to a gene: 7. The CDR3 region is CASSQGERGAYEQYF. The CDR3 DNA is TGTGCCAGCAGCCAGGGGGAGCGGGGGGCCTACGAGCAGTACTTC.

V usage is TRBV6-1 and J usage is TRBJ1-3, with D uncertain. In germline, CDR1 is MNHNS, CDR2 SASEGT. This CDR3 spans 14 amino acids. V was shortened by 4 bases and J by 0 bases, with 7 bases between the two germline ends. CDR3 nucleotide sequence: TGTGCCAGCAGTGTAGGAAGCTCTGGAAACACCATATATTTT. It codes for CASSVGSSGNTIYF.